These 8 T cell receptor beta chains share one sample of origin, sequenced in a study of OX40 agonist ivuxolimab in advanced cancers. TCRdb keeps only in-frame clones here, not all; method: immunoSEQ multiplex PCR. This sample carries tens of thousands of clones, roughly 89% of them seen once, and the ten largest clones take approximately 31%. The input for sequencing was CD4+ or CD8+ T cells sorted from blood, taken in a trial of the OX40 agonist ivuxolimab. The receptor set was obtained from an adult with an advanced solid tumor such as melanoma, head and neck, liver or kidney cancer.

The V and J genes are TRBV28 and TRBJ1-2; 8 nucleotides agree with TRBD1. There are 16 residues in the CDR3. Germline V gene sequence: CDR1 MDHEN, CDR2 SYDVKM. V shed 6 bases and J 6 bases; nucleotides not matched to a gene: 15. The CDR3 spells CASSFIPGQGEDGYTF. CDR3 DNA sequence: TGTGCCAGCAGCTTTATCCCTGGACAGGGTGAGGATGGCTACACCTTC.

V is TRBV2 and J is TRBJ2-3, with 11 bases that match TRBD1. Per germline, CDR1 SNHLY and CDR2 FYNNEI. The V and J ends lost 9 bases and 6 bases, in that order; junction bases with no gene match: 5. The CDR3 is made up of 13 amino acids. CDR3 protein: CARRTGGPDTQYF. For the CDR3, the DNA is TGTGCCAGAAGGACAGGGGGCCCTGATACGCAGTATTTT.

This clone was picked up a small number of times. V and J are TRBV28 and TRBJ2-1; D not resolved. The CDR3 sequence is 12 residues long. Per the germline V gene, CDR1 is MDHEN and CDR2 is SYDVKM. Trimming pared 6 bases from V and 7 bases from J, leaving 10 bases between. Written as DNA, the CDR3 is TGTGCCAGCAGCGACGGGTGGAATGAGCAGTTCTTC. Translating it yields CASSDGWNEQFF.

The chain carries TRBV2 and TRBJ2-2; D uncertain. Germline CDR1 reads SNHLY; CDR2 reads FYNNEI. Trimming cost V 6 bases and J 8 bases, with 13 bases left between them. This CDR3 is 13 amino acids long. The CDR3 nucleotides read TGTGCCAGCAGCGGACCCCGGAAGGGGGAGCTGTTTTTT. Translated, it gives CASSGPRKGELFF.

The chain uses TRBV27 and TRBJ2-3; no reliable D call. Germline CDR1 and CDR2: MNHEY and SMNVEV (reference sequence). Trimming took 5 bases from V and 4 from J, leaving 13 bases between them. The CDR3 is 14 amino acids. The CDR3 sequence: CASSQGWTPDTQYF. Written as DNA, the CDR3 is TGTGCCAGCAGTCAAGGGTGGACGCCAGATACGCAGTATTTT.

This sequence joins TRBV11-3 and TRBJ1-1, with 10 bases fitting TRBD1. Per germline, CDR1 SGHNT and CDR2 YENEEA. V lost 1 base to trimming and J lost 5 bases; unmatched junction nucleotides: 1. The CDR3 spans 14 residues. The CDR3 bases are TGTGCCAGCAGCTTAGCGGGACAGGGGACTGAAGCTTTCTTT. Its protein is CASSLAGQGTEAFF.

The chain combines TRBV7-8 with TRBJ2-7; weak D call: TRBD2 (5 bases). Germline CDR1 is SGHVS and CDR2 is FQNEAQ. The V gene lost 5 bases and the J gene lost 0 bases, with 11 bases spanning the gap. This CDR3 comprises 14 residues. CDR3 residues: CASSGGGSSYEQYF. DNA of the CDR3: TGTGCCAGCAGCGGCGGTGGGAGCTCCTACGAGCAGTACTTC.

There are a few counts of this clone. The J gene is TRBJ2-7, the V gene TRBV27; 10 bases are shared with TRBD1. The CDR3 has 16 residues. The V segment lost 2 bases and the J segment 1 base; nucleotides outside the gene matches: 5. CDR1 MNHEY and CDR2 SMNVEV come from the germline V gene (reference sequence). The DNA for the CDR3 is TGTGCCAGCAGTTTAACACCGGGACAGGGGTCCTACGAGCAGTACTTC. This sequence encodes CASSLTPGQGSYEQYF.